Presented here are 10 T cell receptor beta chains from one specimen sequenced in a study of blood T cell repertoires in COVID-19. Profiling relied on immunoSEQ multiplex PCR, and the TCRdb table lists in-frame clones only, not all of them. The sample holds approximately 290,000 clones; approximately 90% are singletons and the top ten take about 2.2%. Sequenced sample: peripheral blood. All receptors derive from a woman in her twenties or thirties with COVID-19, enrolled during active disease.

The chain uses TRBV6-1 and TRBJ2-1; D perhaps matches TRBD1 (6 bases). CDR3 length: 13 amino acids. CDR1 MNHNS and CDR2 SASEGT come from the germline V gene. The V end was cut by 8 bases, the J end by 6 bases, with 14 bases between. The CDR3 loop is CASLTKTGNEQFF. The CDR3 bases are TGTGCCAGCCTGACCAAGACAGGCAATGAGCAGTTCTTC.

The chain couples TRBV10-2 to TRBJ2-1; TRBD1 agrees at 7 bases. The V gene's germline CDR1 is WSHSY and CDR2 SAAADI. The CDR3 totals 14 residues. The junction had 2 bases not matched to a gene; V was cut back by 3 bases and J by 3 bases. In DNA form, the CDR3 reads TGCGCCAGCAGTGAAGGGGACAGCTACAATGAGCAGTTCTTC. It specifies CASSEGDSYNEQFF.

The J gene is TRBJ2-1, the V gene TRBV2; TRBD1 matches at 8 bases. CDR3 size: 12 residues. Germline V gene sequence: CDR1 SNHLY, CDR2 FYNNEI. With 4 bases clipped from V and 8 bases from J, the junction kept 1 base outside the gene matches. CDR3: CASSGQGYEQFF. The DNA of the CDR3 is TGTGCCAGCAGTGGACAGGGGTATGAGCAGTTCTTC.

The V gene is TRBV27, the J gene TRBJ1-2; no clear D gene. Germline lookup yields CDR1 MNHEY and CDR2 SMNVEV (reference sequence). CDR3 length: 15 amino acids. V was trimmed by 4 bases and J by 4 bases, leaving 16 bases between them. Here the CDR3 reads CASSSGGLNFYGYTF. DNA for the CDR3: TGTGCCAGCAGTTCGGGTGGACTGAACTTCTATGGCTACACCTTC.

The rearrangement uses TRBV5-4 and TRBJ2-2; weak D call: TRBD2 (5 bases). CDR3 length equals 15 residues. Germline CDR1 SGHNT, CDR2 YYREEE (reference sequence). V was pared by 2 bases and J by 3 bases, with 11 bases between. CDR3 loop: CASSFPGLDTGELFF. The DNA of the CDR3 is TGTGCCAGCAGCTTCCCGGGATTAGACACCGGGGAGCTGTTTTTT.

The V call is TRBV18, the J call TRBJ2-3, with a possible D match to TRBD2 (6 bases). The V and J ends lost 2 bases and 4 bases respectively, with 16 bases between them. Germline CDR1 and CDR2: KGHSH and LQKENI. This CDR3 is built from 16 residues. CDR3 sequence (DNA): TGTGCCAGCTCACCAAACGGAGGGGAGATCGCAGATACGCAGTATTTT. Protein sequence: CASSPNGGEIADTQYF.

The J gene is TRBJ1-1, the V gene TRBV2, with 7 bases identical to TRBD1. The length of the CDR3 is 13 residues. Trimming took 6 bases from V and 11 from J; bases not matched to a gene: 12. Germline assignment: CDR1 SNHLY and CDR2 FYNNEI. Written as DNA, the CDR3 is TGTGCCAGCAGGGGACAGACTCGAAACTCGGCTTTCTTT. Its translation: CASRGQTRNSAFF.

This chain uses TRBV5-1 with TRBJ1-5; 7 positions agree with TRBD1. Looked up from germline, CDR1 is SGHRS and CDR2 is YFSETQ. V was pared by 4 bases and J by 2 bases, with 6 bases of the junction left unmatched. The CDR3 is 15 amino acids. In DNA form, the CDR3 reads TGCGCCAGCAGCCAAACAGGGGACCGCAATCAGCCCCAGCATTTT. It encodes CASSQTGDRNQPQHF.

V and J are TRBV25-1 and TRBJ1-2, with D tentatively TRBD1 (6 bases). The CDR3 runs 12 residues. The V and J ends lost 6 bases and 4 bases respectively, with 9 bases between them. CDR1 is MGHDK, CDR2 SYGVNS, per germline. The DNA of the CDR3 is TGTGCCAGCAGCTGGGACACCTATGGCTACACCTTC. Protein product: CASSWDTYGYTF.

CDR3 loop: CASSPPDRNTEAFF. Written as DNA, the CDR3 is TGTGCCAGCTCACCCCCAGACAGGAACACTGAAGCTTTCTTT. The chain has TRBV18 and TRBJ1-1; D perhaps matches TRBD1 (5 bases). This CDR3 region has 14 residues. Germline-derived CDR1 and CDR2 are KGHSH and LQKENI. With 3 bases removed from V and 1 base from J, the gap between germline ends came to 9 bases.